The source of this T cell receptor beta chain is a study of identical twins. This clonotype has a handful of counts. Via MiXCR, TCRdb re-called the 5' RACE reads, giving one row per CDR3 protein. This table holds about 550,000 distinct CDR3 sequences, 20% to 25% found once. The CDR3 loop spans 15 amino acids. The germline V and J ends were trimmed by 1 base and 2 bases, with 12 bases remaining between them. Per the germline V gene, CDR1 is SGDLS and CDR2 is YYNGEE. The same data also contributed to another study, on yellow fever vaccine responses in identical twins.

This sequence was found in a woman between 18 and 29 years old in good health. The V call is TRBV9, the J call TRBJ1-1; no clear D. Sequenced input: CD4+ T cells sorted from blood. In DNA form, the CDR3 reads TGTGCCAGCAGCGTAACTGGAGGGATTAACACTGAAGCTTTCTTT. Translating it yields CASSVTGGINTEAFF.